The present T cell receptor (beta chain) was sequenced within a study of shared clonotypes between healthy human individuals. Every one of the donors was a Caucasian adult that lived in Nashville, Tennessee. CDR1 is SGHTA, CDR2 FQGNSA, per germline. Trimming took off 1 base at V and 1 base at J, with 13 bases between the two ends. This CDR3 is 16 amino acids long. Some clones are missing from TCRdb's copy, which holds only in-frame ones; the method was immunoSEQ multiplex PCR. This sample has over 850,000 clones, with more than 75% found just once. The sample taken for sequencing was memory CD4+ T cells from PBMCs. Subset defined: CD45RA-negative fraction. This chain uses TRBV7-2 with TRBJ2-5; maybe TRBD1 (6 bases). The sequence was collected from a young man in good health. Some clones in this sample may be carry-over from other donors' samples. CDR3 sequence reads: CASSLVVGQPQETQYF. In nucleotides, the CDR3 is TGTGCCAGCAGCTTAGTCGTAGGACAGCCCCAAGAGACCCAGTACTTC.